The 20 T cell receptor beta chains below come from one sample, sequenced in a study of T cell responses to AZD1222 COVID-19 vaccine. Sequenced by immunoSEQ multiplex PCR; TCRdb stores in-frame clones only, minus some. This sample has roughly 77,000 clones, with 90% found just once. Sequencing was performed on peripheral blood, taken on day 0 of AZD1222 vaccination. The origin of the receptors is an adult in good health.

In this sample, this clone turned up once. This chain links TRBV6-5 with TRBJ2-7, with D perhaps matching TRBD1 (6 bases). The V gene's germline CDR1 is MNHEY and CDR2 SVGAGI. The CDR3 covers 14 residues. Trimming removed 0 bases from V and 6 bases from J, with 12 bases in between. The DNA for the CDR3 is TGTGCCAGCAGTTACTCCAGGGGCTCGAGCGAGCAGTACTTC. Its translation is CASSYSRGSSEQYF.

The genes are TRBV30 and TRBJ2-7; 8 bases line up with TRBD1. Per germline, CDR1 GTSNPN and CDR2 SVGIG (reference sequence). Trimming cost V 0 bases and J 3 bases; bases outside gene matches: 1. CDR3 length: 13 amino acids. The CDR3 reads CAWSVQGVYEQYF. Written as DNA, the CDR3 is TGTGCCTGGAGTGTACAGGGGGTCTACGAGCAGTACTTC.

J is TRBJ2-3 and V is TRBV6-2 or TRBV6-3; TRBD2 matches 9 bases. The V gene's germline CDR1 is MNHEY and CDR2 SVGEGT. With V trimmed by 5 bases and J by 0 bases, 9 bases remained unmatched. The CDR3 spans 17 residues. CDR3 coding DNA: TGTGCCAGCAGTCTTCGAACTAGCGGGTCTAGCACAGATACGCAGTATTTT. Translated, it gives CASSLRTSGSSTDTQYF.

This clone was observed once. The CDR3 is CASSARYTSGGAGEQYF. The CDR3 nucleotides are TGTGCCAGCAGCGCCCGATATACTAGCGGGGGGGCCGGCGAGCAGTACTTC. The rearrangement links TRBV3-1 (or the pseudogene TRBV3-2) to TRBJ2-7, with 13 bases fitting TRBD2. The CDR3 spans 17 residues. Germline V CDR1 and CDR2: LGHDT, YNNKEL (reference sequence). The junction had 13 bases not matched to a gene; V was cut back by 5 bases and J by 6 bases.

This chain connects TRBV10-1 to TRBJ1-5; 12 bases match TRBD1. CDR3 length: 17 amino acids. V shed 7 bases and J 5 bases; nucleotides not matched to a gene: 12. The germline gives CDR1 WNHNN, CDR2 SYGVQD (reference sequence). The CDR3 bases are TGCGCCAGCACCCCAGCCGGGACAGGGGGCTCGGATCAGCCCCAGCATTTT. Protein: CASTPAGTGGSDQPQHF.

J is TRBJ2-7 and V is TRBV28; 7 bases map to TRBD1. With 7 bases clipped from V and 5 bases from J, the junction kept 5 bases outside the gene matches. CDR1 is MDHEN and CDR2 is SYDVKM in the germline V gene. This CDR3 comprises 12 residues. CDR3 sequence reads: CASITGAHEQYF. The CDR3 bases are TGTGCCAGCATCACAGGGGCCCACGAGCAGTACTTC.

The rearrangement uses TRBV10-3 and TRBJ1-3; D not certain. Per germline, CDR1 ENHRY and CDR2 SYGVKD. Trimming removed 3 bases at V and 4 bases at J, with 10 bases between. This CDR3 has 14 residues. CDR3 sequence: CAISDGFAGNTIYF. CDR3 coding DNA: TGTGCCATCAGTGACGGATTCGCCGGAAACACCATATATTTT.

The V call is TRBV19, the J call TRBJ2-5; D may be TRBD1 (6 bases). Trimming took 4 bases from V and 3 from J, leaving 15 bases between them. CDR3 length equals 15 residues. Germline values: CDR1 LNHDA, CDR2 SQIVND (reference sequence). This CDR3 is CASSTRGQRKETQYF. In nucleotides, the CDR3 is TGTGCCAGTAGTACTCGAGGACAGAGAAAAGAGACCCAGTACTTC.

CDR3 DNA sequence: TGTGCCAGCAGTTCTAGACAGGGTGTCCACGAGCAGTACTTC. This encodes CASSSRQGVHEQYF. The rearrangement uses TRBV27 and TRBJ2-7, with 7 bases fitting TRBD1. The CDR3 consists of 14 residues. V dropped 4 bases and J dropped 5; count of bases not matched to a gene: 8. CDR1 and CDR2 from the germline V gene are MNHEY and SMNVEV (reference sequence).

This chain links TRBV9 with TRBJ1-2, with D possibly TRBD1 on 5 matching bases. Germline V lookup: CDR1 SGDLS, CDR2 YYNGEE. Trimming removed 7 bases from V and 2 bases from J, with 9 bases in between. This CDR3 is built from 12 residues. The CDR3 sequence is CASDAGNYGYTF. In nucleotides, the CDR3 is TGTGCCAGCGACGCAGGGAACTATGGCTACACCTTC. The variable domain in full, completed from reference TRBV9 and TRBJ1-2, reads DSGVTQTPKHLITATGQRVTLRCSPRSGDLSVYWYQQSLDQGLQFLIQYYNGEERAKGNILERFSAQQFPDLHSELNLSSLELGDSALYFCASDAGNYGYTFGSGTRLTVV.

As DNA, the CDR3 is TGTGCCAGCAGTTTTAGGGAAAGGTCCTATGGCTACACCTTC. This gives the protein CASSFRERSYGYTF. V is TRBV27 and J is TRBJ1-2, with no clear D. Trimming stripped 3 bases from V and 4 bases from J, with 12 bases between. The CDR3 loop spans 14 amino acids. Germline V gene sequence: CDR1 MNHEY, CDR2 SMNVEV (reference sequence).

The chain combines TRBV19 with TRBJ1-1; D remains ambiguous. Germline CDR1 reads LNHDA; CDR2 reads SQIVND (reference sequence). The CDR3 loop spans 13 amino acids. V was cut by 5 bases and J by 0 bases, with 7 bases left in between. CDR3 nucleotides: TGTGCCAGTAGTTCATACATGAACACTGAAGCTTTCTTT. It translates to CASSSYMNTEAFF.

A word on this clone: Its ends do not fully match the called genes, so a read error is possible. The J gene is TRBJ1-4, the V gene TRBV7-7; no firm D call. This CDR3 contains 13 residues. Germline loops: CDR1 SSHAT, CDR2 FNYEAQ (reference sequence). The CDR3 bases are TGTGCTAGCAGCCAGGACCTTAATGAAAAACTGTTTTTT. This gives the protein CASSQDLNEKLFF.

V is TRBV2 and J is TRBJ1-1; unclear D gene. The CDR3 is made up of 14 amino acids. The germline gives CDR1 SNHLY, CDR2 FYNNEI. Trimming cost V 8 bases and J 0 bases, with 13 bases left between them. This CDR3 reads CASPAGTVNTEAFF. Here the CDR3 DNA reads TGTGCCAGCCCGGCGGGTACGGTGAACACTGAAGCTTTCTTT.

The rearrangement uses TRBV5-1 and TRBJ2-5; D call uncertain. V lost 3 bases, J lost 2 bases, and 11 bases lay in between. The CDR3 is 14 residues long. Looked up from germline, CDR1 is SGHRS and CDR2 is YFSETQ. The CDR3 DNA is TGCGCCAGCAGCTATAGGGAATGGCAAGAGACCCAGTACTTC. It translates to CASSYREWQETQYF.

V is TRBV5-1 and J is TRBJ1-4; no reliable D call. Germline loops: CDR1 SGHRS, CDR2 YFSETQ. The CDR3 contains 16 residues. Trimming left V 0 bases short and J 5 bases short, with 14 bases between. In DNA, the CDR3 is TGCGCCAGCAGCTTGGCCCCCATTCCCCTAAATGAAAAACTGTTTTTT. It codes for CASSLAPIPLNEKLFF. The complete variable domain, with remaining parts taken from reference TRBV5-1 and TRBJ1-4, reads KAGVTQTPRYLIKTRGQQVTLSCSPISGHRSVSWYQQTPGQGLQFLFEYFSETQRNKGNFPGRFSGRQFSNSRSEMNVSTLELGDSALYLCASSLAPIPLNEKLFFGSGTQLSVL.

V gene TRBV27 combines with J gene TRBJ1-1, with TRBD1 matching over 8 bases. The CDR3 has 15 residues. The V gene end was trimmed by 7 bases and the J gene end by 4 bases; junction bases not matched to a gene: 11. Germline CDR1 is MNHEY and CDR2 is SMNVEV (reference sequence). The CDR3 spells CASNLLGQGPTEAFF. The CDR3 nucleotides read TGTGCCAGCAATCTGCTTGGACAGGGACCCACTGAAGCTTTCTTT.

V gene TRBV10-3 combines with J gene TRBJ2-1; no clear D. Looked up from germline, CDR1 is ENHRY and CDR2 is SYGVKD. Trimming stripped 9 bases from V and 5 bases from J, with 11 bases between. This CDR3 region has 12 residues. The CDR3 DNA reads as TGTGCCATTGGCCTCCAGAACAATGAGCAGTTCTTC. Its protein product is CAIGLQNNEQFF.

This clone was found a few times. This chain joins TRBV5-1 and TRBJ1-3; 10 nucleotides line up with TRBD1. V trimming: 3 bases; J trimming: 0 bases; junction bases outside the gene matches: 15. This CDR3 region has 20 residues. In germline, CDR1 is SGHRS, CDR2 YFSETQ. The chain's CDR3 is CASSSHPGTGAPVSGNTIYF. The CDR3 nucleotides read TGCGCCAGCAGCTCACACCCCGGGACAGGGGCTCCAGTCTCTGGAAACACCATATATTTT.

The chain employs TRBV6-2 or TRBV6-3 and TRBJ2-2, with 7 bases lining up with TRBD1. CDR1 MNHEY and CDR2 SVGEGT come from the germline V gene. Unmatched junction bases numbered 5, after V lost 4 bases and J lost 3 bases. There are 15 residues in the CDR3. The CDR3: CASSSGGPDTGELFF. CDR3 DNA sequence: TGTGCCAGCAGTTCAGGGGGTCCTGACACCGGGGAGCTGTTTTTT.